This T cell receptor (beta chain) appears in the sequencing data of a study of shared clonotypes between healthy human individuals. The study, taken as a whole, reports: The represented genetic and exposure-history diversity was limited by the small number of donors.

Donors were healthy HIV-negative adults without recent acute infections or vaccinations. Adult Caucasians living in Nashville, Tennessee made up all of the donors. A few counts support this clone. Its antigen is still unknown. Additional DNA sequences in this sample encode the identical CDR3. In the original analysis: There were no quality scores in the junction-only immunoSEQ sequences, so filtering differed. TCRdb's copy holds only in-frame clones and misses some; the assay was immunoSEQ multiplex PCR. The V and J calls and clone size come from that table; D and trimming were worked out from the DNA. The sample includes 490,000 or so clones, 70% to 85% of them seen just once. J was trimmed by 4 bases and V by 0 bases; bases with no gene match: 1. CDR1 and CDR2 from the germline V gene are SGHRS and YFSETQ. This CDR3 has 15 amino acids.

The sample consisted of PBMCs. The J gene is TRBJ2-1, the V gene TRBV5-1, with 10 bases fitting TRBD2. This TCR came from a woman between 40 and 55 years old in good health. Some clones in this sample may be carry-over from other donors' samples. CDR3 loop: CASSLGTSGYNEQFF. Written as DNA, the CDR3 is TGCGCCAGCAGCTTGGGGACTAGCGGATACAATGAGCAGTTCTTC. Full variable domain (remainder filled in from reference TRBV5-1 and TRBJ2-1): KAGVTQTPRYLIKTRGQQVTLSCSPISGHRSVSWYQQTPGQGLQFLFEYFSETQRNKGNFPGRFSGRQFSNSRSEMNVSTLELGDSALYLCASSLGTSGYNEQFFGPGTRLTVL.